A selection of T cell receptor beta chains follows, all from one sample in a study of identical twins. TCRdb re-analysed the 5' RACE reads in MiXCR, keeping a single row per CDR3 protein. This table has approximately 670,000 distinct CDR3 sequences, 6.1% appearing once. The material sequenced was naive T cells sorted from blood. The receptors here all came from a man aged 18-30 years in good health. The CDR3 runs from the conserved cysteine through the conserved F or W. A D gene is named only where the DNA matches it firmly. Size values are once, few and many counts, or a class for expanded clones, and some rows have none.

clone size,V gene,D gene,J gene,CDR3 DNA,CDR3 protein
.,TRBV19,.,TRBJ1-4,TGTGCCAGTAGACCAAACCACCAAGTTTGGGGAGGAGAAAAACTGTTTTTT,CASRPNHQVWGGEKLFF
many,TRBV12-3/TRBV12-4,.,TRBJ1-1,TGTGCCAGCAGGAGGGGCGGGGGATGGGGCACTGAAGCTTTCTTT,CASRRGGGWGTEAFF
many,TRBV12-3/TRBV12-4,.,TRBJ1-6,TGTGCCAGCAGCCGAACGGGTCTACCGAATTCACCCCTCCACTTT,CASSRTGLPNSPLHF
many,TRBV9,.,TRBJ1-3,TGTGCCAGCAGCCCGACAATCCTTGGAAACACCATATATTTT,CASSPTILGNTIYF
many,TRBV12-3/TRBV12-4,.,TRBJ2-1,TGTGCCAGCAGCCGCGGTAGTAGCACCTACAATGAGCAGTTCTTC,CASSRGSSTYNEQFF
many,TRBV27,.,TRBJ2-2,TGTGCCAGCAGTTTAGGAGGGGGCCACGGGGAGCTGTTTTTT,CASSLGGGHGELFF
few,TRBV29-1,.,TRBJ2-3,TGCAGCGTCGAAGTCGGCCGACCTCTGGATACGCAGTATTTT,CSVEVGRPLDTQYF
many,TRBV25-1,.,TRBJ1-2,TGTGCCAGCACTGGTGTAGGCTATGGCTACACCTTC,CASTGVGYGYTF
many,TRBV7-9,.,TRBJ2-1,TGTGCCAGCAGCCACAGGACTGTTGAGCAGTTCTTC,CASSHRTVEQFF
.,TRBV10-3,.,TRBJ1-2,TGTGCCATCAGTGAGACACAGGACTATGGCTACACCTTC,CAISETQDYGYTF
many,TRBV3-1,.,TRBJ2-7,TGTGCCAGCAGCCAAGATCGATGGGGGCAAGGGGAGCAGTACTTC,CASSQDRWGQGEQYF
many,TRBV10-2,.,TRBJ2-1,TGCGCCAGCAGTGAGTCGGGGACACTTTACAATGAGCAGTTCTTC,CASSESGTLYNEQFF
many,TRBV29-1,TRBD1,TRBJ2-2,TGCAGCGTCGACAGGGGGCGGGCCGGGGAGCTGTTTTTT,CSVDRGRAGELFF
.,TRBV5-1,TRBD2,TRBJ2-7,TGCGCCAGCAACACGGTACTAGCGGGCCACTACGAGCAGTACTTC,CASNTVLAGHYEQYF
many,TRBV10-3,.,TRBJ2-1,TGTGCCATCAGTGTCGGCGATGAGCAGTTCTTC,CAISVGDEQFF
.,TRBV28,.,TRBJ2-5,TGTGCCAGCAGTTTATCCGCGCGGGGCCAAGAGACCCAGTACTTC,CASSLSARGQETQYF
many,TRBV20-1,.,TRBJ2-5,TGCAGTGCTAGAGTCTCCGGAGGAGAGACCCAGTACTTC,CSARVSGGETQYF
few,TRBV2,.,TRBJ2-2,TGTGCCAGCAAGGCCGCCGGGGAGCTGTTTTTT,CASKAAGELFF
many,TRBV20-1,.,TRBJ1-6,TGCAGTGCTAGAGATCACGAGACTACTAATTCACCCCTCCACTTT,CSARDHETTNSPLHF
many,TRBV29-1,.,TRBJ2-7,TGCAGCGTCCGGGACGACGGGTTAGAGTCCGAGCAGTACTTC,CSVRDDGLESEQYF
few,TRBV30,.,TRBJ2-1,TGTGCCTGGAGTAAGGGCTGGAGCTCCTACAATGAGCAGTTCTTC,CAWSKGWSSYNEQFF
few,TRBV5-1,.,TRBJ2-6,TGCGCCAGCAGCTTGGAGTACCGAAAGACTGGGGCCAACGTCCTGACTTTC,CASSLEYRKTGANVLTF
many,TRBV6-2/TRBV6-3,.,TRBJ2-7,TGTGCCAGCAGCCCTAGCGTCTCAATCGAGCAGTACTTC,CASSPSVSIEQYF
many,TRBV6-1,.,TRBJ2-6,TGTGCCAGCAGAGGGTTTTCTGGGGCCAACGTCCTGACTTTC,CASRGFSGANVLTF
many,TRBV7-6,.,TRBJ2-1,TGTGCCAGCAGCTTAGATTTTTATGCGGAAGACGATGAGCAGTTCTTC,CASSLDFYAEDDEQFF
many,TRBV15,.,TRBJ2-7,TGTGCCACCAGCGGCGGCTCCTACGAGCAGTACTTC,CATSGGSYEQYF
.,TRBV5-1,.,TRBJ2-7,TGCGCCAGCAGCTTGGAGTCAGGGGATAACGAGCAGTACTTC,CASSLESGDNEQYF
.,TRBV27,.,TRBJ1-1,TGTGCCAGCAGGGGCGGGGGGGCCACTGAAGCTTTCTTT,CASRGGGATEAFF
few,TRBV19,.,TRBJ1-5,TGTGCCAGTAGTATAGAAGGAATTGCTGGTCAGCCCCAGCATTTT,CASSIEGIAGQPQHF
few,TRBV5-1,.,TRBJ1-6,TGCGCCAGCAGCTTGGGACAAAATTCACCCCTCCACTTT,CASSLGQNSPLHF
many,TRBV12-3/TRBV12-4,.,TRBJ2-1,TGTGCCAGCAGTCTGGGGGAAACAGGGAATGAGCAGTTCTTC,CASSLGETGNEQFF
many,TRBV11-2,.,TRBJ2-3,TGTGCCAGCAGCTTAGCGAGGCGGGGTAGCACAGATACGCAGTATTTT,CASSLARRGSTDTQYF
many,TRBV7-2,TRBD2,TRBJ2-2,TGTGCCAGCAGCTTAGCGACGGGGGGATTCGTCACCGGGGAGCTGTTTTTT,CASSLATGGFVTGELFF
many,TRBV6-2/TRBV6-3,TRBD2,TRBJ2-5,TGTGCCAGCAGTTACTCAGGGCTAGCGGGAGGGCCGGAACAAGAGACCCAGTACTTC,CASSYSGLAGGPEQETQYF
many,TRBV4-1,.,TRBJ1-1,TGCGCCAGCAGCCAACCTACTAACGTCCCGAACACTGAAGCTTTCTTT,CASSQPTNVPNTEAFF
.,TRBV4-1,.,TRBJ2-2,TGCGCCAGCAGCCCGAACGTTGGGTACACCGGGGAGCTGTTTTTT,CASSPNVGYTGELFF
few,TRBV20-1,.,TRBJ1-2,TGCAGTGCTAGAGATGTCCAGGGAAGTGGCTACACCTTC,CSARDVQGSGYTF
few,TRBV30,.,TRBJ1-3,TGTGCCTGGAGCCTTAGGAACTCTGGAAACACCATATATTTT,CAWSLRNSGNTIYF
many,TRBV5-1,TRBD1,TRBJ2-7,TGCGCCAGCAGCTTGGAACAGGGGGATCCCTACGAGCAGTACTTC,CASSLEQGDPYEQYF
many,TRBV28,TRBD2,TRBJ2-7,TGTGCCAGCAGTCTCCCGGGACTAGCGGGACTGAACTTC,CASSLPGLAGLNF
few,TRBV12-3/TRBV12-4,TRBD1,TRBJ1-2,TGTGCCAGCAGCCACCAGACCGGGACAGGGGGTTACTATGGCTACACCTTC,CASSHQTGTGGYYGYTF
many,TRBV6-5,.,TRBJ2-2,TGTGCCAGCAGTTACATCTTGAGAGGCGGGGAGCTGTTTTTT,CASSYILRGGELFF
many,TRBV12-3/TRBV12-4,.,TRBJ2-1,TGTGCCAGCAGTTTAGGGGGTGGGGATCCGGAGCAGTTCTTC,CASSLGGGDPEQFF
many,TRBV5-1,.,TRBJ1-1,TGCGCCAGCTCCATAACAGGGAACACTGAAGCTTTCTTT,CASSITGNTEAFF
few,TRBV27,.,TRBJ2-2,TGTGCCAGCAGTTCCTCAGGAGGGGGGACCGGGGAGCTGTTTTTT,CASSSSGGGTGELFF
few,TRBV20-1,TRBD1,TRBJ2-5,TGCAGTGCTAGAGGCTTCCCCCACAGGGGGTACCAAGAGACCCAGTACTTC,CSARGFPHRGYQETQYF
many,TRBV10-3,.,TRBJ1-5,TGTGCCATCAGTGAGAGGTGGGATCAGCCCCAGCATTTT,CAISERWDQPQHF
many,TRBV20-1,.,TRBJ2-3,TGCAGTGCCGCATGGGGAGGTGGCACAGATACGCAGTATTTT,CSAAWGGGTDTQYF
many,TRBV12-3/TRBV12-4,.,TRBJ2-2,TGTGCCAGCAACCCACAGGGAGGGGAGCTGTTTTTT,CASNPQGGELFF
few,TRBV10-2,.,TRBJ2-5,TGCGCCAGCAGAATGCAAGAGACCCAGTACTTC,CASRMQETQYF
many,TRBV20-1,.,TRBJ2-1,TGCAGTGCTTACCGGGACACCTCCTACAATGAGCAGTTCTTC,CSAYRDTSYNEQFF
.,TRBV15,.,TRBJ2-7,TGTGCCACCAGCACCAAGAGGACGGGCAGAGTGAACGAGCAGTACTTC,CATSTKRTGRVNEQYF
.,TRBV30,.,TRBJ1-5,TGTGCCTGGAGTGAAGAGGGGGGGCAGCCCCAGCATTTT,CAWSEEGGQPQHF
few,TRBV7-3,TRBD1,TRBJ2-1,TGTGCCAGCAGCACACAACCGGGACAGTACAATGAGCAGTTCTTC,CASSTQPGQYNEQFF
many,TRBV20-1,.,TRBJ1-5,TGCAGGGGATCTCAGCCCCAGCATTTT,CRGSQPQHF
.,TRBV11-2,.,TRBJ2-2,TGTGCCAGCAGCTTGGTTCGAGCCCTGAACACCGGGGAGCTGCTTTTT,CASSLVRALNTGELLF
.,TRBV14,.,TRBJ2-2,TGTGCCAGCAGCCCCCTGAGCACCGGGGGGCTGTTTTTT,CASSPLSTGGLFF